This T cell receptor (beta chain) was sequenced for a study of resident and recirculating memory T cells in vitiligo. Here immunoSEQ multiplex PCR was the method, and the copy in TCRdb shows in-frame clones only, minus some. This repertoire shows approximately 69,000 clones, approximately 90% found once; its top ten account for about 4.9%. The CDR3 sequence is 16 residues long. V was shortened by 4 bases and J by 6 bases, with 20 bases between the two germline ends. Germline assignment: CDR1 SGDLS and CDR2 YYNGEE. This TCR derives from a male donor with vitiligo. Sequenced: blood. The rearrangement links TRBV9 to TRBJ2-1; possible D gene TRBD2, 5 bases. In DNA form, the CDR3 reads TGTGCCAGCAGCCCCCGAGCGGACGCCTTATCCAATGAGCAGTTCTTC. Translating it yields CASSPRADALSNEQFF. The complete variable domain, with remaining parts taken from reference TRBV9 and TRBJ2-1, reads DSGVTQTPKHLITATGQRVTLRCSPRSGDLSVYWYQQSLDQGLQFLIQYYNGEERAKGNILERFSAQQFPDLHSELNLSSLELGDSALYFCASSPRADALSNEQFFGPGTRLTVL.